This T cell receptor beta chain was observed in a study of T cell clones after liver transplantation. Within the sample, this clone is medium-sized. Its antigen is undetermined. The protocol was immunoSEQ multiplex PCR, while the TCRdb copy is restricted to in-frame clones and leaves out a portion. The sample consists of tens of thousands of clones, around four fifths of them appearing once. V gave up 4 bases and J gave up 6 bases, with 10 bases separating them. The CDR3 length is 12 residues. The germline gives CDR1 SNHLY, CDR2 FYNNEI. Study results and limitations: A larger donor-reactive than third-party decline suggested partial antigen-specific deletion.

The receptor was derived from a human patient who received a liver transplant. Some T cells here may be from the graft donor. The chain is built from TRBV2 and TRBJ2-7; D is perhaps TRBD1 (5 bases). Sequenced material: CD4+ T cells from blood, taken about 46 months after liver transplant. CDR3 region: CASSGQGFEQYF. In nucleotides, the CDR3 is TGTGCCAGCAGTGGGCAGGGATTCGAGCAGTACTTC.